Listed here are 11 T cell receptor beta chains from one sample, sequenced in a study of T cell repertoires in cytomegalovirus infection. One entry per CDR3 protein, called by TCRdb with MiXCR from the reads. This sample has 750,000 to 900,000 distinct CDR3 sequences, with approximately 32% found just once. Their antigens are not known. The sequenced sample was cultured CD8+ T cells from PBMCs, obtained from culture after CMV antigen stimulation. All receptors derive from a human donor in good health (CMV status not recorded). Some clones in this sample may be carry-over from other donors' samples.

Here the CDR3 reads CASSYLQGPPLLTGELFF. In DNA form, the CDR3 reads TGTGCCAGCAGTTACCTACAGGGGCCTCCCCTCCTCACCGGGGAGCTGTTTTTT. The gene calls are TRBV6-2 or TRBV6-3 and TRBJ2-2; TRBD1 agrees at 7 bases. Germline lookup yields CDR1 MNHEY and CDR2 SVGEGT. V gave up 2 bases and J gave up 4 bases; unmatched junction bases: 13. This CDR3 comprises 18 residues.

The rearrangement uses TRBV4-3 and TRBJ1-5, with D uncertain. The CDR3 runs 13 residues. The germline V gene encodes CDR1 LGHNA and CDR2 YSLEER. V was pared by 5 bases and J by 3 bases, with 8 bases between. CDR3 coding DNA: TGCGCCAGCAGCTCCTCTGTCAATCAGCCCCAGCATTTT. This codes for CASSSSVNQPQHF.

This clonotype was seen only a few times. J is TRBJ2-3 and V is TRBV27; no firm D call. In germline, CDR1 is MNHEY, CDR2 SMNVEV (reference sequence). The CDR3 is 15 amino acids. V was clipped by 1 base and J by 5 bases, with 13 bases between them. CDR3 loop: CASSLFVTHRDTQYF. CDR3 bases: TGTGCCAGCAGTTTATTCGTAACCCACCGAGATACGCAGTATTTT.

In the case of this clonotype: A read error may produce the germline difference seen at one junction end. CDR3 sequence (DNA): TGTGCTAGCAGCTTCGACGGCGAAGAGCAGTTCTTC. As protein: CASSFDGEEQFF. The rearrangement uses TRBV7-6 and TRBJ2-1, with no clear D. The CDR3 covers 12 residues. Germline V lookup: CDR1 SGHVS, CDR2 FNYEAQ.

The V gene is TRBV7-9, the J gene TRBJ1-4; D is unresolved. Trimming pared 6 bases from V and 0 bases from J, leaving 11 bases between. In germline, CDR1 is SEHNR, CDR2 FQNEAQ (reference sequence). This CDR3 is 15 amino acids long. CDR3 DNA: TGTGCCAGCAGGAACGTTAGGGCAACTAATGAAAAACTGTTTTTT. Translation gives CASRNVRATNEKLFF.

Many counts were recorded for this clonotype. The genes are TRBV7-3 and TRBJ1-2; no definite D call. The CDR3 loop spans 14 amino acids. Germline values: CDR1 SGHTA, CDR2 FQGTGA. V shed 0 bases and J shed 10 bases, with 15 bases lying between them. The CDR3 DNA follows: TGTGCCAGCAGCTTAACCGGCGAGGGTGTTGACTACACCTTC. It translates to CASSLTGEGVDYTF. Looking up the rest from reference TRBV7-3 and TRBJ1-2 gives the full variable domain: GAGVSQTPSNKVTEKGKYVELRCDPISGHTALYWYRQSLGQGPEFLIYFQGTGAADDSGLPNDRFFAVRPEGSVSTLKIQRTERGDSAVYLCASSLTGEGVDYTFGSGTRLTVV.

To note about this clonotype: The CDR3 does not end in the conserved phenylalanine or tryptophan, so this is likely a read error. The chain joins TRBV6-8 to TRBJ1-2; tentatively, D is TRBD1 (5 bases). The CDR3 has 14 residues. Per germline, CDR1 MNHGY and CDR2 SAAAGT. Between the trimmed V and J ends, which lost 8 bases and 4 bases, there was a span of 17 bases. The CDR3 sequence: CASPSYRSGYGYTS. CDR3 in DNA: TGTGCCAGCCCTTCGTACAGGTCCGGCTATGGCTACACCTCC.

The chain carries TRBV7-8 and TRBJ2-5; TRBD2 might be the D (6 bases). Per the germline V gene, CDR1 is SGHVS and CDR2 is FQNEAQ. This CDR3 contains 16 residues. V shed 5 bases and J shed 5 bases, with 21 bases lying between them. This CDR3 is CASSLPIGTQGETQYF. The CDR3 DNA reads as TGTGCCAGCAGCCTACCGATCGGGACTCAAGGGGAGACCCAGTACTTC.

This clonotype was counted between two and nine times. This rearrangement joins TRBV2 to TRBJ1-2; 8 nucleotides line up with TRBD1. The CDR3 is 17 residues long. Germline CDR1 reads SNHLY; CDR2 reads FYNNEI. After removal of 3 bases from V and 8 bases from J, the junction contained 17 bases not matched to a gene. The CDR3 DNA reads as TGTGCCAGCAGTGATTCGCGGACAGGGATTGTTTTCGAAGGCTACACCTTC. Its protein is CASSDSRTGIVFEGYTF.

The CDR3 region has the DNA TGTGCCAGCGACCAAGACAGGTCCGGGGAGCTGTTTTTT. As protein: CASDQDRSGELFF. The chain carries TRBV7-9 and TRBJ2-2; perhaps TRBD1 as D (6 bases). This CDR3 spans 13 amino acids. Trimming cost V 8 bases and J 6 bases, with 13 bases left between them. CDR1 SEHNR and CDR2 FQNEAQ come from the germline V gene (reference sequence). The whole variable domain, filled in from reference TRBV7-9 and TRBJ2-2, reads DTGVSQNPRHKITKRGQNVTFRCDPISEHNRLYWYRQTLGQGPEFLTYFQNEAQLEKSRLLSDRFSAERPKGSFSTLEIQRTEQGDSAMYLCASDQDRSGELFFGEGSRLTVL.

This clonotype was seen at least ten times. The CDR3 DNA follows: TGTGCCAGCAGTACGACAGTGAACACCGGGGAGCTGTTTTTT. It codes for CASSTTVNTGELFF. The chain carries TRBV12-3 or TRBV12-4 and TRBJ2-2; D might be TRBD1 (5 bases). Trimming pared 5 bases from V and 1 base from J, leaving 8 bases between. This CDR3 has 14 residues.